The entry below gives a single TCR beta chain sequence along with its context. No ophthalmopathy progression within 18 months constituted stable Graves' hyperthyroidism. Diagnosis of hyperthyroidism was new in patients aged 18 to 65, and its duration was under 2 months. TCR beta CDR3 sequences were amplified from RNA transcripts. Researchers ran a first-round RT-PCR on the TCR CDR3 using the HTBI primer set. TCRdb re-derived calls from the multiplex PCR reads in MiXCR, one entry per CDR3 protein. The sample gives hundreds of thousands of distinct CDR3 sequences, roughly 16% of which show up once; around 4% is in the top ten. These data are taken from a study of T cells in Graves' hyperthyroidism and ophthalmopathy. The overall study: Peripheral blood collection took place at initial diagnosis, before any treatment.

The sequence was obtained from a woman aged 25-40 years with Graves' hyperthyroidism. Sequencing input: blood.

CDR3 sequence reads: CASQHGNQPQHF. CDR3 DNA sequence: TGTGCCAGTCAGCACGGGAATCAGCCCCAGCATTTT. This chain connects TRBV19 to TRBJ1-5, with D uncertain. V was shortened by 8 bases and J by 4 bases, with 9 bases between the two germline ends. The CDR3 has 12 amino acids. The germline V gene has CDR1 LNHDA and CDR2 SQIVND (reference sequence).